A selection of T cell receptor beta chains follows, all from one sample in a study of Ad26.COV2.S vaccination and SARS-CoV-2 variants. Data came from immunoSEQ multiplex PCR; TCRdb stores just in-frame clones and leaves some out. The sample includes hundreds of thousands of clones, roughly 90% of them seen just once. Here the sequenced sample was peripheral blood, taken in a trial of Ad26.COV2.S vaccine versus placebo. These receptors were taken from a person aged 18 to 65 who received the Ad26.COV2.S COVID-19 vaccine or a placebo. CDR3s include the opening cysteine and the closing phenylalanine or tryptophan. Fields, in order: V gene, CDR3 protein.

>TRBV19
CASSPDSFTDTQYF
>TRBV6-4
CASSDSPTGYNEQFF
>TRBV3-1/TRBV3-2
CASNLQGVNYGYTF
>TRBV6-2/TRBV6-3
CASSPTGLGTEAFF
>TRBV19
CASSPRRGLYNEQFF
>TRBV12-3/TRBV12-4
CASSSSGANVLTF
>TRBV6-1
CASSEVVGTENQPQHF
>TRBV27
CASSKRDRGSEQPQHF
>TRBV5-5
CASTPGGIANYGYTF
>TRBV19
CASSTHRVTEAFF
>TRBV5-1
CASSLYQRNTEAFF
>TRBV6-5
CASSYGSGSADTQYF
>TRBV25-1
CASSEYFWTSRETQYF
>TRBV5-1
CASSLVVDTEAFF
>TRBV19
CASSIAASGSPGDTQYF
>TRBV12-1
CASSFVGTHNEQFF
>TRBV6-5
CASSYDGHIGDEQFF
>TRBV3-1/TRBV3-2
CASSPLAGATDTQYF
>TRBV5-1
CASSAGTGDQPQHF
>TRBV3-1/TRBV3-2
CASRSGQGYEQYF
>TRBV24-1
CATSDLAGAETDTQYF
>TRBV5-4
CASRYSGGALFHGYTF
>TRBV11-3
CASSLSGHTEAFF
>TRBV7-9
CASSRVGGTSGANVLTF
>TRBV6-5
CASSIQGITTDTQYF
>TRBV19
CASSIYASPYNEQFF
>TRBV7-9
CASSLGSGEYNEQFF